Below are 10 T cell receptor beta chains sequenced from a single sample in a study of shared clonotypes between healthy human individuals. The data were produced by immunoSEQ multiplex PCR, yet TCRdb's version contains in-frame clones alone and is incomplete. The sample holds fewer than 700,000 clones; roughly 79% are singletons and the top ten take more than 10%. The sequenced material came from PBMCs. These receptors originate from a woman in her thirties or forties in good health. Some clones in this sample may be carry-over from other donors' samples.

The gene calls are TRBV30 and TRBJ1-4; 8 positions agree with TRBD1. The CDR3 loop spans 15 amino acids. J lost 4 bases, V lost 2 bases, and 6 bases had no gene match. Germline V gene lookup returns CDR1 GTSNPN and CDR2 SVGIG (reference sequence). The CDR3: CAWSPTTGVNEKLFF. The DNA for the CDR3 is TGTGCCTGGAGTCCAACGACAGGGGTTAATGAAAAACTGTTTTTT.

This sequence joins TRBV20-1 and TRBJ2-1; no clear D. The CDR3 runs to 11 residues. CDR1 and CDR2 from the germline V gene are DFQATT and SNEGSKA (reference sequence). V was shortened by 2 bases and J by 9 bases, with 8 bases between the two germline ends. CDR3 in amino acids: CSARRNIEQFF. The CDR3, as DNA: TGCAGTGCTAGACGCAATATTGAGCAGTTCTTC.

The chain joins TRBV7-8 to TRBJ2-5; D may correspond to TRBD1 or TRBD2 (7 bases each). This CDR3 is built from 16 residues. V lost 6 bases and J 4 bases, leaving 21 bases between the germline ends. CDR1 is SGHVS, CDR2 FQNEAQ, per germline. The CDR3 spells CASRGGTNAGGETQYF. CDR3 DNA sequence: TGTGCCAGCAGAGGGGGGACTAACGCAGGGGGAGAGACCCAGTACTTC.

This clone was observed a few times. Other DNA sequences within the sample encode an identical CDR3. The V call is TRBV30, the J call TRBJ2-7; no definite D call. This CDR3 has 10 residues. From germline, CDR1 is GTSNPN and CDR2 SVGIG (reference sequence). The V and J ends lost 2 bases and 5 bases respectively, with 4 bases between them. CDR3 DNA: TGTGCCTGGAGTAGCAACGAGCAGTACTTC. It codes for CAWSSNEQYF.

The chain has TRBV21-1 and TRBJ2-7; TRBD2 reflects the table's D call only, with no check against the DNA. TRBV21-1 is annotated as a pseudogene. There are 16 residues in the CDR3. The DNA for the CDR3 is TGTGCCAGCAGCGACACGTGGAGCGGGAGCTCCTACGAGCAGTACTTC. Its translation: CASSDTWSGSSYEQYF.

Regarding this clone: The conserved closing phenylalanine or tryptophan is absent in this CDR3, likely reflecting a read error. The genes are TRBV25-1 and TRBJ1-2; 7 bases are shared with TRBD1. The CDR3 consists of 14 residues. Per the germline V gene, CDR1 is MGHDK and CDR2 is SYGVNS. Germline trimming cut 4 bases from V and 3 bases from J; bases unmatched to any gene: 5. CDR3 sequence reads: CASSGTGNDYGYTL. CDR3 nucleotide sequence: TGTGCCAGCAGTGGGACAGGAAACGACTATGGCTACACCCTC.

CDR3 sequence: CASSRRTGNSYEQYF. The CDR3 bases are TGCGCCAGCAGCAGGCGGACAGGGAATTCCTACGAGCAGTACTTC. J is TRBJ2-7 and V is TRBV5-1; 8 nucleotides agree with TRBD1. The CDR3 length is 15 residues. With 4 bases clipped from V and 1 base from J, the junction kept 7 bases outside the gene matches. CDR1 SGHRS and CDR2 YFSETQ come from the germline V gene.

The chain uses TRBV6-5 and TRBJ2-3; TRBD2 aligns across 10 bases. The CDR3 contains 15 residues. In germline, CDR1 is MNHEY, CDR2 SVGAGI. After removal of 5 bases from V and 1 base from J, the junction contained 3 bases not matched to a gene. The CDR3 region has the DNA TGTGCCAGCAGTAAAACTAGCGGGGGCACAGATACGCAGTATTTT. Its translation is CASSKTSGGTDTQYF.

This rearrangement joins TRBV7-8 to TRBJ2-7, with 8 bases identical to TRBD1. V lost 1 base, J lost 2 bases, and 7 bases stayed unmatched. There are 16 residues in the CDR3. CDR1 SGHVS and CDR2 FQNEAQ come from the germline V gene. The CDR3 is CASSLVGGQVPYEQYF. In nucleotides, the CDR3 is TGTGCCAGCAGCTTAGTAGGGGGACAGGTTCCCTACGAGCAGTACTTC.

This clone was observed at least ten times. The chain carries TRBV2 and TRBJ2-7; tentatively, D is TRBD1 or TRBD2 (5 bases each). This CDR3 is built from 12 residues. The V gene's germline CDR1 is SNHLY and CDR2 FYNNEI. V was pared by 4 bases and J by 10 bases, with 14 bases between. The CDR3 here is CASSAGPGGQYF. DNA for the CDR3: TGTGCCAGCAGTGCGGGGCCAGGTGGACAGTACTTC. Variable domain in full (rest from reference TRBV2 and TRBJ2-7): EPEVTQTPSHQVTQMGQEVILRCVPISNHLYFYWYRQILGQKVEFLVSFYNNEISEKSEIFDDQFSVERPDGSNFTLKIRSTKLEDSAMYFCASSAGPGGQYFGPGTRLTVT.